The 10 T cell receptor beta chains given below trace back to one sample, sequenced in a study of shared clonotypes between healthy human individuals. Data came from immunoSEQ multiplex PCR; TCRdb stores just in-frame clones and leaves some out. Seen here are over 2 million clones, about nine tenths observed once, and the top ten hold more than 0.35%. Material for sequencing was naive CD4+ T cells from PBMCs. Subset given: CD45RA+ positively selected. The origin of the receptors is a man aged 18-30 years in good health. Some clones in this sample may be carry-over from other donors' samples.

This chain uses TRBV11-1 with TRBJ2-7; 7 bases map to TRBD1. Germline loops: CDR1 SGHAT, CDR2 FQDESV (reference sequence). J gave up 1 base and V 5 bases, and 11 bases lay outside the gene matches. The CDR3 covers 16 residues. In DNA form, the CDR3 reads TGTGCCAGCAGCCCCGAGGACAGGTTTGTTTCCTACGAGCAGTACTTC. Protein sequence: CASSPEDRFVSYEQYF.

As regards this clone: Different DNA sequences within this sample yield the same CDR3. The CDR3 protein is CASSYRGQSSYEQYF. CDR3 sequence (DNA): TGTGCCAGCAGTTACCGGGGACAGTCCTCCTACGAGCAGTACTTC. J is TRBJ2-7 and V is TRBV6-5; 7 bases fit TRBD1. Germline CDR1 MNHEY, CDR2 SVGAGI. CDR3 length equals 15 residues. V lost 2 bases, J lost 0 bases, and 4 bases stayed unmatched.

This rearrangement joins TRBV14 to TRBJ1-3; 8 positions agree with TRBD1. The germline gives CDR1 SGHDN, CDR2 FVKESK. The CDR3 runs to 14 residues. The J segment lost 7 bases and the V segment lost 1 base, leaving 3 bases of the junction unmatched. The CDR3 bases are TGTGCCAGCAGCCAAGCGTACAGGGGGAACACCATATATTTT. Residues: CASSQAYRGNTIYF.

The chain combines TRBV19 with TRBJ1-4; the D is unclear. Looked up from germline, CDR1 is LNHDA and CDR2 is SQIVND (reference sequence). The CDR3 contains 14 residues. Between the trimmed V and J ends, which lost 8 bases and 4 bases, there was a span of 14 bases. CDR3 loop: CASERRGGNEKLFF. Written as DNA, the CDR3 is TGTGCCAGTGAACGACGAGGCGGTAATGAAAAACTGTTTTTT.

V and J are TRBV7-3 and TRBJ2-6; D may match TRBD1 or TRBD2 (6 bases each). Germline V gene lookup returns CDR1 SGHTA and CDR2 FQGTGA. The V gene lost 5 bases and the J gene lost 4 bases, with 21 bases spanning the gap. The CDR3 consists of 18 residues. In nucleotides, the CDR3 is TGTGCCAGCAGCCCCCAAGGGGGGTTTGATTCAGGGGCCAACGTCCTGACTTTC. This translates into CASSPQGGFDSGANVLTF.

This rearrangement joins TRBV7-3 to TRBJ2-7, with a possible D match to TRBD1 (5 bases). V was cut by 7 bases and J by 3 bases, with 19 bases left in between. In germline, CDR1 is SGHTA, CDR2 FQGTGA. CDR3 length: 15 residues. The CDR3 region is CASTLRQIPLYEQYF. The CDR3 bases are TGTGCCAGCACCCTTCGACAGATCCCGCTCTACGAGCAGTACTTC.

V and J are TRBV9 and TRBJ2-5, with a weak D call TRBD1 (6 bases). Germline V gene data show CDR1 as SGDLS and CDR2 as YYNGEE. V lost 4 bases to trimming and J lost 1 base, with 8 bases between them. The CDR3 runs 13 residues. The CDR3 DNA reads as TGTGCCAGCAGCTACAGGGTCCAAGAGACCCAGTACTTC. It encodes CASSYRVQETQYF.

The chain employs TRBV5-4 and TRBJ2-1; the match to TRBD2 covers 14 bases. Germline values: CDR1 SGHNT, CDR2 YYREEE (reference sequence). The CDR3 covers 15 residues. Trimming removed 0 bases from V and 9 bases from J; junction bases left unmatched: 2. CDR3 coding DNA: TGTGCCAGCAGCTTGGGGACTAGCGGGAGGTTTGAGCAGTTCTTC. It is translated as CASSLGTSGRFEQFF.

The chain carries TRBV5-1 and TRBJ2-5; 7 bases agree with TRBD1. The J call may be wrong; the DNA end is better matched by TRBJ2-7. The CDR3 consists of 14 residues. Germline CDR1 reads SGHRS; CDR2 reads YFSETQ. For the CDR3, the DNA is TGCGCCAGCAGCTTCATCCAGGGGGCCTACGAGCAGTACTTC. Translation: CASSFIQGAYEQYF.

CDR3 residues: CASSPDGRNTEAFF. The CDR3 nucleotides read TGTGCCAGCTCACCGGACGGAAGAAACACTGAAGCTTTCTTT. V usage is TRBV18 and J usage is TRBJ1-1; D is unclear. The CDR3 is 14 amino acids. CDR1 and CDR2 from the germline V gene are KGHSH and LQKENI. Trimming removed 3 bases from V and 2 bases from J, with 10 bases in between. Together with reference TRBV18 and TRBJ1-1, the CDR3 gives the full variable domain: NAGVMQNPRHLVRRRGQEARLRCSPMKGHSHVYWYRQLPEEGLKFMVYLQKENIIDESGMPKERFSAEFPKEGPSILRIQQVVRGDSAAYFCASSPDGRNTEAFFGQGTRLTVV.